This TCR beta chain originates from a study of Ad26.COV2.S vaccination and SARS-CoV-2 variants. Study overall: Intramuscular Ad26.COV2.S doses were given once or twice, 56 days apart.

Study-level findings and limits: Similar non-spike TCR breadth was observed in recipients of vaccine and of placebo.

TCRdb's copy holds only in-frame clones and misses some; the assay was immunoSEQ multiplex PCR. This sample has under 600,000 clones, with roughly 87% found just once. Germline CDR1 and CDR2: MNHEY and SMNVEV (reference sequence). V shed 5 bases and J shed 2 bases, with 4 bases lying between them. CDR3 length equals 12 residues. Stated treatment: around 19 received Ad26.COV2.S at low or high dose, single or two shots; roughly five received placebo; per-sample allocation not given. Sampling took place 63 days after the first vaccine or placebo injection. Only one count was recorded for this clone. The antigen remains undetermined.

The sequencing used peripheral blood, collected in a trial of Ad26.COV2.S vaccine versus placebo. The source of this sequence is a person aged 18-60 years who received the Ad26.COV2.S COVID-19 vaccine or a placebo. The chain combines TRBV27 with TRBJ2-1; D unresolved. The chain's CDR3 is CASSDPYNEQFF. The CDR3 DNA follows: TGTGCCAGCAGTGATCCCTACAATGAGCAGTTCTTC.